These T cell receptor beta chains were read from a single sample in a study of regulatory T cells in long-lasting Graves disease. MiXCR was run by TCRdb on the multiplex PCR reads, yielding one entry per CDR3 protein. The data hold roughly 400,000 distinct CDR3 sequences, with around a fifth observed a single time. Sequenced here: peripheral blood mononuclear cells (PBMCs), sampled when the disease was refractory, from a patient treated with antithyroid drugs. The receptors stem from a female donor with Graves disease. Both conserved end residues are part of each CDR3. D genes are given only for firm matches. Size is omitted from some rows. Given values are once, few, many or a class for expanded clones.

TGTGCCAGCAGCTTTCCCAGCGGGAGTGGAGATACGCAGTATTTT CASSFPSGSGDTQYF TRBJ2-3 NA TRBD2 TRBV7-6
TGTGCCAGCAGCTGGGTCTTTAGGGGTTCGGGCACAGATACGCAGTATTTT CASSWVFRGSGTDTQYF TRBJ2-3 NA NA TRBV7-2
TGCAGTGCTTCACTCGGGACAGAACTCGAGCAGTACTTC CSASLGTELEQYF TRBJ2-7 many TRBD1 TRBV20-1
TGTGCCAGCAGTCCCTTGGACACTGAAGCTTTCTTT CASSPLDTEAFF TRBJ1-1 many NA TRBV28
TGTGCCAGCAGCTTGGGCCCGAATTCACCCCTCCACTTT CASSLGPNSPLHF TRBJ1-6 few NA TRBV5-5
TGCAGTGCTAGCGGCCGGGACAGGGGCGATGAAAAACTGTTTTTT CSASGRDRGDEKLFF TRBJ1-4 many TRBD1 TRBV20-1
TGTGCCAGCAGGGGGACAGGCGGGGATTCACCCCTCCACTTT CASRGTGGDSPLHF TRBJ1-6 few TRBD1 TRBV6-1
TGCGCCAGCAGCCCGATAAGGCATTCCGACGAGCAGTACTTC CASSPIRHSDEQYF TRBJ2-7 NA NA TRBV5-1
TGTGCCAGCAGTCCTACAGGGGGCAGAGAGACCCAGTACTTC CASSPTGGRETQYF TRBJ2-5 many TRBD1 TRBV6-1
TGCAGTGCTACCATCGCCGGGACGCGCAATCAGCCCCAGCATTTT CSATIAGTRNQPQHF TRBJ1-5 few NA TRBV20-1
TGTGCGACGGGACAGGGATTCTACGAGCAGTACTTC CATGQGFYEQYF TRBJ2-7 many TRBD1 TRBV2
TGTGCCAGCAGCGCAGCGGACACCGGGGAGCTGTTTTTT CASSAADTGELFF TRBJ2-2 many NA TRBV2
TGCAGTGCTAGTGGGGCGGGAGTTGATACCGGGGAGCTGTTTTTT CSASGAGVDTGELFF TRBJ2-2 NA TRBD2 TRBV20-1
TGTGCCAGCAGTGAATCGGCAGGGGGCTACTACGAGCAGTACTTC CASSESAGGYYEQYF TRBJ2-7 NA TRBD1 TRBV2
TGTGCCAGCAGTTGGAACAGCCTCAATCAGCCCCAGCATTTT CASSWNSLNQPQHF TRBJ1-5 many NA TRBV27
TGCGCCAGCAGCTTAGAGGACAGAGTACTTGGCTACACCTTC CASSLEDRVLGYTF TRBJ1-2 many NA TRBV5-1
TGTGCCAGCAGTTTATTTATTGGGGCTGGGGCCAACGTCCTGACTTTC CASSLFIGAGANVLTF TRBJ2-6 few NA TRBV6-2/TRBV6-3
TGTGCCAGCAGCTTCGAGCGGGAGGGCCTGTACGAGCAGTACTTC CASSFEREGLYEQYF TRBJ2-7 many TRBD2 TRBV13
TGTGCCAGCAGTGAAGGGGCAGGGGTATTCTACGAGCAGTACTTC CASSEGAGVFYEQYF TRBJ2-7 few NA TRBV25-1
TGCAGTGCCCGGGAGATGGGAAACTCTGGGGCCAACGTCCTGACTTTC CSAREMGNSGANVLTF TRBJ2-6 few NA TRBV20-1
TGTGCCACCGCCGGGCAGCTTGATGAAAAACTGTTTTTT CATAGQLDEKLFF TRBJ1-4 many NA TRBV15
TGCGCCAGCAGCCACCGGGACAGAACCTACGAGCAGTACTTC CASSHRDRTYEQYF TRBJ2-7 few TRBD1 TRBV5-1
TGTGCCAGCAGGGATGACGGCGAAAAACTGTTTTTT CASRDDGEKLFF TRBJ1-4 NA NA TRBV2
TGCGCCAGCAGCTCCTGGGGGAGGGAAGATAGGGAGACCCAGTACTTC CASSSWGREDRETQYF TRBJ2-5 few TRBD2 TRBV5-1
TGTGCCAGCAGCTTAGAAGCCCGGGCTAGAGCTTTCTTT CASSLEARARAFF TRBJ1-1 few NA TRBV7-6
TGTGCCAGCAGTTATCAAGCGGGGCACACCGGGGAGCTGTTTTTT CASSYQAGHTGELFF TRBJ2-2 few TRBD2 TRBV6-5
TGTGCCAGCAGGCCCGGACTAGCGGGATACGAGCAGTACTTC CASRPGLAGYEQYF TRBJ2-7 NA TRBD2 TRBV12-3/TRBV12-4
TGTGCCAGCAGTAATACAGGGGACACCTATAATTCACCCCTCCACTTT CASSNTGDTYNSPLHF TRBJ1-6 many TRBD1 TRBV27
TGTGCCAGCGGACTTGACACGAACAATCAGCCCCAGCATTTT CASGLDTNNQPQHF TRBJ1-5 many NA TRBV7-8
TGCAGCGTTGTCCACAGGGACGAGCAGTACTTC CSVVHRDEQYF TRBJ2-7 NA NA TRBV29-1
TGTGCCAGCAGCGGGAGGGCCTCCTACGAGCAGTACTTC CASSGRASYEQYF TRBJ2-7 many TRBD2 TRBV28
TGTGCCAGCCGACTTACCGACGGACAGCCCCAGCATTTT CASRLTDGQPQHF TRBJ1-5 many NA TRBV28
TGTGCCAGCAGTTTAGCTGAGACCGGGGAGCTGTTTTTT CASSLAETGELFF TRBJ2-2 many NA TRBV2